These T cell receptor beta chains were read from a single sample in a study of cytomegalovirus exposure and HLA in healthy donors. Assay: immunoSEQ multiplex PCR; the TCRdb copy retains only in-frame clones and omits some. Here the sample spans 150,000 to 200,000 clones, 81% being singletons. The sequenced sample consisted of PBMCs. These TCRs come from a woman between 18 and 30 years old in good health and CMV-seropositive. CDR3s include the opening cysteine and the closing phenylalanine or tryptophan. Each record gives: V gene, D gene, J gene, clone size, CDR3 length, CDR3 DNA, CDR3 protein. A D gene is named only where the DNA matches it firmly. Size is omitted from some rows. Given values are once, few, many or a class for expanded clones.

TRBV7-9	TRBD1	TRBJ1-1	once	14	TGTGCCAGCAGCTTAGACAGGGGGAACACTGAAGCTTTCTTT	CASSLDRGNTEAFF
TRBV7-2	TRBD2	TRBJ2-1	.	15	TGTGCCAGCAGCAGGACTAGCGGGGGGGTTAATGAGCAGTTCTTC	CASSRTSGGVNEQFF
TRBV7-9	.	TRBJ1-6	.	15	TGTGCCAGCAGCATGGGGGGGGCCCAGGATTCACCCCTCCACTTT	CASSMGGAQDSPLHF
TRBV5-1	TRBD2	TRBJ2-1	.	15	TGCGCCAGCAGCAGGGAGGGTTCCGACTACAATGAGCAGTTCTTC	CASSREGSDYNEQFF
TRBV7-2	.	TRBJ1-2	.	12	TGTGCCAGCAGCCAAGACAGCTATGGCTACACCTTC	CASSQDSYGYTF
TRBV4-2	TRBD2	TRBJ2-3	.	16	TGTGCCAGCAGCCAATCGACTAGCCCTAGCACAGATACGCAGTATTTT	CASSQSTSPSTDTQYF
TRBV4-1	TRBD2	TRBJ2-1	.	20	TGCGCCAGCAGCCAAGATCATGGGAAGAGGGGACTAGCGGGGGCCAATGAGCAGTTCTTC	CASSQDHGKRGLAGANEQFF
TRBV11-2	TRBD1	TRBJ1-6	.	16	TGTGCCAGCAGCTTAGAAGTTGGACAGGGTAGTTCACCCCTCCACTTT	CASSLEVGQGSSPLHF
TRBV6-5	.	TRBJ1-6	.	13	TGTGCCAGCAGTTATCGGTCTATTTCACCCCTCCACTTT	CASSYRSISPLHF
TRBV15	TRBD1	TRBJ2-5	.	14	TGTGCCACCAGCAGGGACAGGGGGATCGAGACCCAGTACTTC	CATSRDRGIETQYF
TRBV28	.	TRBJ1-1	.	14	TGTGCCAGCAGTTTGGGGGGGCCGAGCACTGAAGCTTTCTTT	CASSLGGPSTEAFF
TRBV6-6	.	TRBJ1-5	.	15	TGTGCCAGCAGAACTACAGGGTATAGCAATCAGCCCCAGCATTTT	CASRTTGYSNQPQHF
TRBV7-9	.	TRBJ2-3	few	15	TGTGCCAGCAGCTTAGGGGGATTCACGAAAGGGGGGCAGTATTTT	CASSLGGFTKGGQYF
TRBV6-6	.	TRBJ2-5	.	15	TGTGCCAGCAGTTACTCAAGGACAGCCCAAGAGACCCAGTACTTC	CASSYSRTAQETQYF
TRBV6-6	TRBD2	TRBJ2-5	.	13	TGTGCCAGCAGTTTAGCGGGACCGGTAACCCAGTACTTC	CASSLAGPVTQYF
TRBV6-6	.	TRBJ1-5	.	16	TGTGCCAGCAGTTACTCAGGGACTGGGAGCAATCAGCCCCAGCATTTT	CASSYSGTGSNQPQHF
TRBV2	.	TRBJ1-1	few	13	TGTGCCAGCAGTGAAGCGCTTCTCCCCTCCGGTTTCTTT	CASSEALLPSGFF
TRBV6-9	TRBD2	TRBJ2-7	.	16	TGTGCCAGCAGTTTCCAAGTGAGCGGGGGGTTCTACGAGCAGTACTTC	CASSFQVSGGFYEQYF
TRBV6-4	.	TRBJ2-2	.	13	TGTGCCAGCAGCCCGGTGAACACCGGGGAGCTGTTTTTT	CASSPVNTGELFF
TRBV7-9	TRBD1	TRBJ1-5	.	14	TGTGCCAGCAGCGAAGGGACAGCCCTTCAGCCCCAGCATTTT	CASSEGTALQPQHF
TRBV19	.	TRBJ1-5	once	15	TGTGCCAGTAGTACCTACGAGATCAAAAATCAGCCCCAGCATTTT	CASSTYEIKNQPQHF
TRBV5-1	TRBD2	TRBJ2-5	.	14	TGCGCCAGCAACTGGGGGGGTGGCCAAGAGACCCAGTACTTC	CASNWGGGQETQYF
TRBV4-1	.	TRBJ2-3	.	15	TGCGCCAGCAGCCAAGTGACAGGACTCGCAGATACGCAGTATTTT	CASSQVTGLADTQYF
TRBV10-3	.	TRBJ2-7	.	13	TGTGCCATCAGTTTAACAGGTTCCTACGAGCAGTACTTC	CAISLTGSYEQYF
TRBV7-9	.	TRBJ1-1	.	15	TGTGCCAGCAGCTTAGACAGGGTGGTGAGCACTGAAGCTTTCTTT	CASSLDRVVSTEAFF
TRBV6-1	TRBD1	TRBJ1-5	.	14	TGTGCCAGCAAGGACAGGGGGCCGAATCAGCCCCAGCATTTT	CASKDRGPNQPQHF
TRBV28	.	TRBJ2-5	.	14	TGTGCCAGCAGTTTTTCCGTTACCGCGGAGACCCAGTACTTC	CASSFSVTAETQYF
TRBV28	TRBD1	TRBJ1-2	.	16	TGTGCCAGCAGTCCTCTCGAGACAGGGGTGTCTGGTGGCTACACCTTC	CASSPLETGVSGGYTF
TRBV4-1	.	TRBJ1-5	.	15	TGCGCCAGCAGCCAAGTTTTTAATAGCAATCAGCCCCAGCATTTT	CASSQVFNSNQPQHF
TRBV5-5	.	TRBJ2-7	once	12	TGTGCCAGCGAAGGTCCGGGGTACGAGCAGTACTTC	CASEGPGYEQYF
TRBV6-1	TRBD1	TRBJ1-5	.	15	TGTGCCAGCAGAGGGACAGGGAATAGCAATCAGCCCCAGCATTTT	CASRGTGNSNQPQHF
TRBV7-8	.	TRBJ2-3	once	19	TGTGCCAGCAGCCCTCGGGACCGGGACACCTCACGGGGCACAGATACGCAGTATTTT	CASSPRDRDTSRGTDTQYF
TRBV27	.	TRBJ1-6	.	15	TGTGCCAGCAGTTTACCTAGAGGGCCCTATTCACCCCTCCACTTT	CASSLPRGPYSPLHF
TRBV7-3	.	TRBJ2-3	.	15	TGTGCCAGCAGCTTAATGGGGCTCGGCACAGATACGCAGTATTTT	CASSLMGLGTDTQYF
TRBV7-2	.	TRBJ2-5	.	12	TGTGCCAGCAGCTTAGATCTAGGGACCCAGTACTTC	CASSLDLGTQYF
TRBV7-6	TRBD1	TRBJ1-2	.	13	TGTGCCAGCAGCTCTCCCTTGGACAGGCTCAAGACCTTC	CASSSPLDRLKTF
TRBV5-1	TRBD2	TRBJ2-3	.	16	TGCGCCAGCAGCCTGAGGACTAGCGGGGGCACAGATACGCAGTATTTT	CASSLRTSGGTDTQYF
TRBV5-1	TRBD1	TRBJ1-1	once	15	TGCGCCAGCAGCCTAGACAGGGTGGGGTACACTGAAGCTTTCTTT	CASSLDRVGYTEAFF
TRBV19	.	TRBJ1-2	.	10	TGTGCCAGTCATAGAAACGGCTACACCTTC	CASHRNGYTF
TRBV6-1	TRBD1	TRBJ1-1	.	14	TGTGCCAGCAGAACGACAGGGGATGGCACTGAAGCTTTCTTT	CASRTTGDGTEAFF
TRBV9	.	TRBJ2-7	.	15	TGTGCCAGCAGCGTAGGTCCAGGGGGGTTTTACGAGCAGTACTTC	CASSVGPGGFYEQYF
TRBV11-3	.	TRBJ2-2	.	17	TGTGCCAGCAGCTTAGAGGGATGGGGACTGGGTGGCGGGGAGCTGTTTTTT	CASSLEGWGLGGGELFF
TRBV5-1	TRBD1	TRBJ1-2	.	15	TGCGCCAGCAGTTGGACAGGGGGCTCCACCTATGGCTACACCTTC	CASSWTGGSTYGYTF
TRBV13	.	TRBJ2-3	.	13	TGTGCCAGCAGCTTCCGGGGTCCAGATACGCAGTATTTT	CASSFRGPDTQYF
TRBV29-1	TRBD1	TRBJ2-7	.	12	TGCAGCGGCGCCGGGACAGGCTACGAGCAGTACTTC	CSGAGTGYEQYF
TRBV6-1	TRBD2	TRBJ2-5	.	14	TGTGCCAGTGGCGGGGGGGGCTCTGTGGAGACCCAGTACTTC	CASGGGGSVETQYF
TRBV6-6	.	TRBJ1-5	.	14	TGTGCCAGCAGTGACAACAGGGGCAATCAGCCCCAGCATTTT	CASSDNRGNQPQHF
TRBV7-9	.	TRBJ2-5	.	19	TGTGCCAGCAGCCACAGCATCGACCGCCACAACCAGTACCAAGAGACCCAGTACTTC	CASSHSIDRHNQYQETQYF